The 29 T cell receptor beta chains presented below share a single source sample, sequenced in a study of blood T cell repertoires in COVID-19. Assay: immunoSEQ multiplex PCR; the TCRdb copy retains only in-frame clones and omits some. Of under 150,000 clones listed, about 89% are singletons. The sequencing input was peripheral blood. These receptors were obtained from a man aged 45 to 65 with active COVID-19.

V usage is TRBV4-3 and J usage is TRBJ2-7; D might be TRBD2 (5 bases). This CDR3 has 14 amino acids. Germline lookup yields CDR1 LGHNA and CDR2 YSLEER. Trimming pared 0 bases from V and 5 bases from J, leaving 11 bases between. In DNA form, the CDR3 reads TGCGCCAGCAGCCAAGAAAGAGGGCAGGACGAGCAGTACTTC. Translation gives CASSQERGQDEQYF.

This chain uses TRBV12-5 with TRBJ1-1; D is ambiguous. CDR1 and CDR2 (germline): LGHNT, FRNRAP. V was pared by 5 bases and J by 4 bases, with 11 bases between. This CDR3 is 13 amino acids long. In DNA, the CDR3 is TGTGCTAGTGGTCCCTCCCCGGGCACTGAAGCTTTCTTT. This encodes CASGPSPGTEAFF.

This clone was found a few times. The V call is TRBV4-1, the J call TRBJ1-5; D not resolved. Per the germline V gene, CDR1 is MGHRA and CDR2 is YSYEKL. The CDR3 consists of 13 residues. Trimming shortened V by 4 bases and J by 7 bases, and 11 bases separated the two germline ends. The CDR3 region is CASSPHVGQPQHF. The CDR3, as DNA: TGCGCCAGCAGCCCCCATGTCGGGCAGCCCCAGCATTTT.

This sequence joins TRBV6-4 and TRBJ2-7; TRBD1 matches at 11 bases. Germline values: CDR1 MRHNA, CDR2 SNTAGT. The trim removed 6 bases at V and 5 bases at J, leaving 6 bases unmatched. The CDR3 consists of 14 residues. CDR3 loop: CASSPGQGADEQYF. DNA for the CDR3: TGTGCCAGCAGCCCAGGACAGGGGGCAGACGAGCAGTACTTC.

This clone occurred once. The V gene is TRBV11-2, the J gene TRBJ1-2, with 10 bases fitting TRBD1. The germline gives CDR1 SGHAT, CDR2 FQNNGV. The CDR3 has 16 residues. The junction had 9 bases not matched to a gene; V was cut back by 4 bases and J by 4 bases. CDR3 amino acids: CASSSDRGRTVYGYTF. The DNA for the CDR3 is TGTGCCAGCAGCTCAGACAGGGGGCGGACGGTCTATGGCTACACCTTC.

The chain carries TRBV7-8 and TRBJ1-1; D remains ambiguous. In germline, CDR1 is SGHVS, CDR2 FQNEAQ. The CDR3 sequence is 15 residues long. Trimming removed 5 bases from V and 5 bases from J, with 18 bases in between. The CDR3 DNA reads as TGTGCCAGCAGCCCCGGTGGAGGGAGGAATACTGAAGCTTTCTTT. This encodes CASSPGGGRNTEAFF.

V gene TRBV29-1 combines with J gene TRBJ2-3; D is unclear. There are 10 residues in the CDR3. Trimming took off 2 bases at V and 8 bases at J, with 5 bases between the two ends. CDR1 and CDR2 from the germline V gene are SQVTM and ANQGSEA. CDR3 sequence: CSVERSTQYF. CDR3 bases: TGCAGCGTTGAAAGGAGTACGCAGTATTTT.

This clone was found once. V and J are TRBV27 and TRBJ2-6; unclear D gene. CDR3 length: 15 amino acids. V was cut by 2 bases and J by 0 bases, with 5 bases left in between. Per the germline V gene, CDR1 is MNHEY and CDR2 is SMNVEV (reference sequence). CDR3 DNA sequence: TGTGCCAGCAGTTTAGGCAGCTCTGGGGCCAACGTCCTGACTTTC. It codes for CASSLGSSGANVLTF. The entire variable domain, with the rest obtained from reference TRBV27 and TRBJ2-6, is as follows: EAQVTQNPRYLITVTGKKLTVTCSQNMNHEYMSWYRQDPGLGLRQIYYSMNVEVTDKGDVPEGYKVSRKEKRNFPLILESPSPNQTSLYFCASSLGSSGANVLTFGAGSRLTVL.

The chain joins TRBV4-1 to TRBJ2-4; D remains unclear. Germline V gene data show CDR1 as MGHRA and CDR2 as YSYEKL. The CDR3 is 15 amino acids. V shed 0 bases and J shed 9 bases, with 15 bases lying between them. The CDR3 loop is CASSQDSYLGRIQYF. CDR3 in DNA: TGCGCCAGCAGCCAAGATAGTTATCTCGGTCGCATTCAGTACTTC.

The chain has TRBV9 and TRBJ2-5, with 11 bases aligning to TRBD1. Germline V CDR1 and CDR2: SGDLS, YYNGEE. The ends lost 6 bases at V and 5 bases at J; junction bases unmatched: 9. The CDR3 loop spans 15 amino acids. CDR3 region: CASTPGQGARETQYF. The CDR3 DNA sequence: TGTGCCAGCACTCCCGGACAGGGGGCTCGGGAGACCCAGTACTTC.

The chain has TRBV23-1 and TRBJ2-1, with TRBD1 matching 11 bases. TRBV23-1 is an open reading frame, and its role is uncertain. Unmatched junction bases numbered 5, after V lost 2 bases and J lost 5 bases. The length of the CDR3 is 16 residues. The DNA for the CDR3 is TGCGCCAGCAGTCAACGGCCGGGACAGGGGGACAATGAGCAGTTCTTC. This translates into CASSQRPGQGDNEQFF.

CDR3 bases: TGTGCCAGCGAACCGACAGGGTGGGACACCGGGGAGCTGTTTTTT. Residues: CASEPTGWDTGELFF. The V call is TRBV6-6, the J call TRBJ2-2; 7 nucleotides agree with TRBD1. The CDR3 totals 15 residues. J gave up 3 bases and V 8 bases, and 9 bases lay outside the gene matches. CDR1 and CDR2 from the germline V gene are MNHNY and SVGAGI (reference sequence).

This clone was recorded a few times. Mismatch with germline at one junction end may stem from a read error. The chain uses TRBV7-7 and TRBJ2-1, with a weak D call TRBD2 (5 bases). CDR1 is SSHAT and CDR2 is FNYEAQ in the germline V gene (reference sequence). The CDR3 spans 16 residues. The CDR3 region is CASSLALGERYNEQFF. The CDR3 DNA is TGTGCTAGCAGCTTAGCGCTGGGAGAACGTTACAATGAGCAGTTCTTC.

The chain is built from TRBV5-1 and TRBJ1-2; tentative D call: TRBD1 (6 bases). The V gene lost 7 bases and the J gene lost 5 bases, with 18 bases spanning the gap. The germline V gene has CDR1 SGHRS and CDR2 YFSETQ. This CDR3 is built from 14 residues. CDR3 loop: CASAQGQGIYGYTF. As DNA, the CDR3 is TGCGCCAGCGCCCAGGGGCAGGGGATATATGGCTACACCTTC.

This chain connects TRBV5-6 to TRBJ2-3; 9 positions agree with TRBD1. In germline, CDR1 is SGHDT, CDR2 YYEEEE. The CDR3 runs 16 residues. The junction had 8 bases not matched to a gene; V was cut back by 3 bases and J by 3 bases. In DNA form, the CDR3 reads TGTGCCAGCAGCTACCGGGGGACAGGGAAGACAGATACGCAGTATTTT. It encodes CASSYRGTGKTDTQYF.

This clone has a single count. The chain couples TRBV2 to TRBJ1-5; possibly TRBD1 for D (6 bases). The germline V and J ends were trimmed by 6 bases and 5 bases, with 11 bases remaining between them. This CDR3 spans 13 amino acids. Per germline, CDR1 SNHLY and CDR2 FYNNEI. The CDR3 nucleotides read TGTGCCAGCAGCCAACAGGGCTATCAGCCCCAGCATTTT. It codes for CASSQQGYQPQHF.

The chain recombines TRBV7-9 with TRBJ2-7, with D maybe TRBD1 (5 bases). V dropped 2 bases and J dropped 2 bases, with 16 bases sitting between them. The CDR3 spans 16 residues. CDR1 is SEHNR, CDR2 FQNEAQ, per germline (reference sequence). The CDR3 DNA reads TGTGCCAGCAGCTTACCCCCCCTGACAGCCACCTACGAGCAGTACTTC. The encoded protein is CASSLPPLTATYEQYF. Looking up the rest from reference TRBV7-9 and TRBJ2-7 gives the full variable domain: DTGVSQNPRHKITKRGQNVTFRCDPISEHNRLYWYRQTLGQGPEFLTYFQNEAQLEKSRLLSDRFSAERPKGSFSTLEIQRTEQGDSAMYLCASSLPPLTATYEQYFGPGTRLTVT.

The genes are TRBV7-9 and TRBJ2-5, with 15 bases lining up with TRBD2. This CDR3 has 16 residues. Germline assignment: CDR1 SEHNR and CDR2 FQNEAQ (reference sequence). V trimming: 5 bases; J trimming: 9 bases; junction bases outside the gene matches: 10. The CDR3 DNA sequence: TGTGCCAGCAGCCCAGGACTAGCGGGGGGGCGCAGGCCCCAGTACTTC. It yields the protein CASSPGLAGGRRPQYF.

This chain connects TRBV21-1 to TRBJ1-5. TRBV21-1 is reported as a pseudogene. The CDR3 consists of 19 residues. DNA for the CDR3: TGTGCCAGCAGCAAAGCCCTTGGGGTCGGGCAGGGAGGAAATCAGCCCCAGCATTTT. Protein: CASSKALGVGQGGNQPQHF.

The chain links TRBV5-1 to TRBJ2-7, with 7 bases lining up with TRBD1. Trimming cost V 0 bases and J 0 bases; bases outside gene matches: 6. Germline V gives CDR1 SGHRS, CDR2 YFSETQ. This CDR3 comprises 16 residues. CDR3 amino acids: CASSLAGRGSSYEQYF. The CDR3 DNA reads TGCGCCAGCAGCTTGGCGGGCAGGGGGAGCTCCTACGAGCAGTACTTC. The full variable domain, with the rest looked up from reference TRBV5-1 and TRBJ2-7, is KAGVTQTPRYLIKTRGQQVTLSCSPISGHRSVSWYQQTPGQGLQFLFEYFSETQRNKGNFPGRFSGRQFSNSRSEMNVSTLELGDSALYLCASSLAGRGSSYEQYFGPGTRLTVT.

V gene TRBV30 combines with J gene TRBJ2-3; 11 bases map to TRBD2. V dropped 1 base and J dropped 3; count of bases not matched to a gene: 3. From germline, CDR1 is GTSNPN and CDR2 SVGIG (reference sequence). CDR3 size: 15 residues. Here the CDR3 DNA reads TGTGCCTGGAGTGGACTAGCGGGGACTACAGATACGCAGTATTTT. Translating gives CAWSGLAGTTDTQYF.

The genes are TRBV2 and TRBJ2-7; D possibly corresponds to TRBD1 (5 bases). Germline lookup yields CDR1 SNHLY and CDR2 FYNNEI. The CDR3 is 15 residues long. Trimming cost V 5 bases and J 3 bases, with 17 bases left between them. The CDR3, as DNA: TGTGCCAGCAGTAAAACGGCAGGGCCCGACTACGAGCAGTACTTC. It yields the protein CASSKTAGPDYEQYF.

The chain uses TRBV6-2 or TRBV6-3 and TRBJ2-1, with TRBD2 identical over 12 bases. This CDR3 region has 15 residues. V trimming: 6 bases; J trimming: 4 bases; junction bases outside the gene matches: 4. The germline CDR1 and CDR2 sequences are MNHEY and SVGEGT. The CDR3 here is CASSPGLAGYNEQFF. In nucleotides, the CDR3 is TGTGCCAGCAGCCCGGGACTAGCGGGTTACAATGAGCAGTTCTTC.

V is TRBV5-1 and J is TRBJ1-5; D might be TRBD1 (5 bases). The CDR3 consists of 15 residues. Germline CDR1 is SGHRS and CDR2 is YFSETQ. V lost 0 bases and J lost 3, with 10 bases in between. The CDR3 DNA reads TGCGCCAGCAGCTTGGAGCCAGGGTCCAATCAGCCCCAGCATTTT. The encoded protein is CASSLEPGSNQPQHF.

The chain recombines TRBV25-1 with TRBJ2-5; 7 positions match TRBD1. The CDR3 loop spans 16 amino acids. Germline CDR1 reads MGHDK; CDR2 reads SYGVNS. The J segment lost 2 bases and the V segment lost 8 bases, leaving 14 bases of the junction unmatched. Written as DNA, the CDR3 is TGTGCCAGCTCTCGCATTGGGACAGTTGAACAAGAGACCCAGTACTTC. Translation gives CASSRIGTVEQETQYF.

The V call is TRBV24-1, the J call TRBJ2-3; 10 nucleotides line up with TRBD1. J lost 1 base, V lost 4 bases, and 4 bases had no gene match. Germline V gene data show CDR1 as KGHDR and CDR2 as SFDVKD. This CDR3 has 16 amino acids. CDR3 residues: CATSDPGTGGTDTQYF. CDR3 bases: TGTGCCACCAGTGACCCCGGGACAGGGGGCACAGATACGCAGTATTTT.

The chain is built from TRBV27 and TRBJ2-1; the D gene is possibly TRBD1 (6 bases). The CDR3 runs to 12 residues. Trimming shortened V by 8 bases and J by 2 bases, and 7 bases separated the two germline ends. Germline V gene sequence: CDR1 MNHEY, CDR2 SMNVEV (reference sequence). CDR3 sequence: CASWTAYNEQFF. The DNA of the CDR3 is TGTGCCAGCTGGACAGCCTACAATGAGCAGTTCTTC.

The chain employs TRBV27 and TRBJ1-4, with TRBD1 identical over 8 bases. Germline-derived CDR1 and CDR2 are MNHEY and SMNVEV (reference sequence). The CDR3 spans 19 residues. V lost 0 bases to trimming and J lost 1 base; unmatched junction nucleotides: 10. This chain's CDR3 is CASSLSHQGRGLTNEKLFF. The CDR3 region has the DNA TGTGCCAGCAGTTTATCCCACCAGGGCAGGGGGCTAACTAATGAAAAACTGTTTTTT. The whole variable domain, remainder taken from reference TRBV27 and TRBJ1-4, is EAQVTQNPRYLITVTGKKLTVTCSQNMNHEYMSWYRQDPGLGLRQIYYSMNVEVTDKGDVPEGYKVSRKEKRNFPLILESPSPNQTSLYFCASSLSHQGRGLTNEKLFFGSGTQLSVL.

There are a few counts of this clone. The CDR3 DNA is TGTGTCCACCGGGACAGGGGGGTCGAGCAGTACTTC. This translates into CVHRDRGVEQYF. The V call is TRBV27, the J call TRBJ2-7; the match to TRBD1 covers 11 bases. The CDR3 has 12 residues. Germline V gene data show CDR1 as MNHEY and CDR2 as SMNVEV (reference sequence).